The clone carrying this T cell receptor beta chain was found a few times. What it recognizes is unknown. The data derive from a study of beta chain features in type 1 diabetes. The CDR3 loop spans 16 amino acids. Germline CDR1 and CDR2: SGHAT and FQNNGV. The ends lost 4 bases at V and 5 bases at J; junction bases unmatched: 8. Findings of the study overall: The study found moderately but significantly shorter TCRB CDR3s in all four CD4+ subsets of Type 1 diabetes patients.

Sequenced material consisted of expressed TCRB transcripts (all of the isolated RNA was reverse transcribed). This table comes from immunoSEQ multiplex PCR, and its TCRdb copy is limited to in-frame clones, with some not included. Among about 340,000 clones listed, 9.3% were seen once. The sequenced material came from central memory CD4+ T cells from blood. The genes are TRBV11-2 and TRBJ2-5; the match to TRBD1 covers 12 bases. The TCR was taken from a man aged 25-45 years with type 1 diabetes. The DNA of the CDR3 is TGTGCCAGCAGCTGGGGGACAGGGGGCGCCCAGGAGACCCAGTACTTC. The encoded protein is CASSWGTGGAQETQYF.